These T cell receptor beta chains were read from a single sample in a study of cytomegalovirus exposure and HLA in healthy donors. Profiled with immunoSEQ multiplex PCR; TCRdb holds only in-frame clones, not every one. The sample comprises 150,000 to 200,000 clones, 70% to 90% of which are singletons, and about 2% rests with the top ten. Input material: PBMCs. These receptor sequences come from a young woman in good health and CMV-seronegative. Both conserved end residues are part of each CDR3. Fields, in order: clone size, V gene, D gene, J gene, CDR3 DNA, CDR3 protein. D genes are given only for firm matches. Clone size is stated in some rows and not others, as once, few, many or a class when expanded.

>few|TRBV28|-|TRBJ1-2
TGTGCCAGCAGTCCCGACAGGCTTGGCTACACCTTC
CASSPDRLGYTF
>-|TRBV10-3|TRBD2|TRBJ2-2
TGTGCCATCAGTGAGTTGGGACTAGCGGGGGCCAACACCGGGGAGCTGTTTTTT
CAISELGLAGANTGELFF
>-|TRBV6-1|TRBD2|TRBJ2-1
TGTGCCAGCAGTGAAGGTAGCGGGGTCCTCTGGGATGAGCAGTTCTTC
CASSEGSGVLWDEQFF
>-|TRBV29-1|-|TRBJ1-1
TGCAGCGCCGCGTACGGGGCTGAAGCTTTCTTT
CSAAYGAEAFF
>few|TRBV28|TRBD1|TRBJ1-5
TGTGCCAGCAGTTACCACCTAAGGACAGGCGAACCTTATAGCAATCAGCCCCAGCATTTT
CASSYHLRTGEPYSNQPQHF
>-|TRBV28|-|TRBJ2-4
TGTGCCAGCAGTTTACGGCGGAGTATAGCCAAAAACATTCAGTACTTC
CASSLRRSIAKNIQYF
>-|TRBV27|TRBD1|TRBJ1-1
TGTGCCAGCAGTCATGACAGGGAAGGCACTGAAGCTTTCTTT
CASSHDREGTEAFF
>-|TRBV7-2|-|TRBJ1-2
TGTGCCAGCAACATAAGGACAGAATCCTTCTATGGCTACACCTTC
CASNIRTESFYGYTF
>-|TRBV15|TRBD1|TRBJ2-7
TGTGCCACCAGCCCTAGCTCCGGACAGGCCCAGTACTTC
CATSPSSGQAQYF
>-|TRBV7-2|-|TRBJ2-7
TGTGCCAGCAGCTTAGGTCCGGAGGGCATTTACGAGCAGTACTTC
CASSLGPEGIYEQYF
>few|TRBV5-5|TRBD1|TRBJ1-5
TGTGCCAGCAGCTTCTCCGGAGGACAGGGGATACAGCCCCAGCATTTT
CASSFSGGQGIQPQHF
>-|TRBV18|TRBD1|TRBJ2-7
TGTGCCAGCTCACCCTACTCCGGACAGGGGGTACCCTACGAGCAGTACTTC
CASSPYSGQGVPYEQYF
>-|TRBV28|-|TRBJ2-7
TGTGCCAGCAGTTTCGGTGGCGGAAGGGGGGGGAACTTC
CASSFGGGRGGNF
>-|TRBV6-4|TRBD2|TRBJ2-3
TGTGCCAGCAGTCCTGGGACTAGCGGGGGCACAGATACGCAGTATTTT
CASSPGTSGGTDTQYF
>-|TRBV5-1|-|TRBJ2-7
TGCGCCAGCAGCTTGGTCGCCGACAGCCTGAGCTCCTACGAGCAGTACTTC
CASSLVADSLSSYEQYF
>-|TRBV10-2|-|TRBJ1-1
TGCGCCAGCAGTGACCCAGGGGTAAACACTGAAGCTTTCTTT
CASSDPGVNTEAFF
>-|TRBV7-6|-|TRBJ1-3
TGTGCCAGCAGCTTTGAAGCCACAGGGAGCTCTGGAAACACCATATATTTT
CASSFEATGSSGNTIYF
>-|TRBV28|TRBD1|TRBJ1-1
TGTGCCAGCAGCGTGACAGGGGGGGTCTCTGAAGCTTTCTTT
CASSVTGGVSEAFF
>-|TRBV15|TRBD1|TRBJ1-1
TGTGCCACCAGCAGCCTACAGGGGGTGAACACTGAAGCTTTCTTT
CATSSLQGVNTEAFF
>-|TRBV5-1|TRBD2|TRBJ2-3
TGCGCCAGCAGCTACCATGAGGGACTAGCGCACACAGATACGCAGTATTTT
CASSYHEGLAHTDTQYF
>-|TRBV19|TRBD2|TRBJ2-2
TGTGCCAGCGCTACTAGCGGGGGAGTTTCCGGGGAGCTGTTTTTT
CASATSGGVSGELFF
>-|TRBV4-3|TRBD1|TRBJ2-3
TGCGCCAGCAGCCAAGGACCCGGACAGGGCAGCACAGATACGCAGTACTTT
CASSQGPGQGSTDTQYF
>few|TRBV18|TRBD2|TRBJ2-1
TGTGCCAGCTCACGGACTAGCACAGACAATGAGCAGTTCTTC
CASSRTSTDNEQFF
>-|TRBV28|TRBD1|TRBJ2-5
TGTGCCAGCAAAGCACCGGGACAGGGGAAAGAGACCCAGTACTTC
CASKAPGQGKETQYF
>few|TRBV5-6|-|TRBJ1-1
TGTGCCAGCAGCCTACAGAGTTCCATGAACACTGAAGCTTTCTTT
CASSLQSSMNTEAFF
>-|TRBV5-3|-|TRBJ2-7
TGTGCCAGAAGCCCGGTACCGCCCGGGTGCGAGCAGTACTTC
CARSPVPPGCEQYF
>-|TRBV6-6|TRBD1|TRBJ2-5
TGTGCCAGCAGTAACCTCATACAGGGGGCCGGAGAGACCCAGTACTTC
CASSNLIQGAGETQYF
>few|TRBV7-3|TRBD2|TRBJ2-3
TGTGCCAGCAGCCCAAGCCCGGGACTAGCTACGGGAAAAGTGACGCAGTATTTT
CASSPSPGLATGKVTQYF
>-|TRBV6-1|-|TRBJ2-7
TGTGCCAGCAGCCCGGTTCCCAGGGAAACCTACGAGCAGTACTTC
CASSPVPRETYEQYF
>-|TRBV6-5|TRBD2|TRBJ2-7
TGTGCCAGCAGTTACGGACTAGCGGGAGATTACGAGCAGTACTTC
CASSYGLAGDYEQYF
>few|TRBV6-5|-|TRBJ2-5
TGTGCCAGCAGTTTTGACCGCGGGGAGACCCAGTACTTC
CASSFDRGETQYF
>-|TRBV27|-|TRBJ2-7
TGTGCCAGCAGTTTCCTAGGAGGTAAATTTGGGGAGCAGTACTTC
CASSFLGGKFGEQYF
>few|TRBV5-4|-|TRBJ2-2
TGTGCCAGCAGCTTGGCCCGTAACACCGGGGAGCTGTTTTTT
CASSLARNTGELFF
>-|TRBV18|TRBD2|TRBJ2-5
TGTGCCAGCTCACCCGGGACTAGCGGGAGGGAGACCCAGTACTTC
CASSPGTSGRETQYF
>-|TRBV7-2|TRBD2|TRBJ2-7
TGTGCCAGCAGCTTAGTGAGCGGGGGGGAAACCTACGAGCAGTACTTC
CASSLVSGGETYEQYF
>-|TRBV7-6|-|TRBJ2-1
TGTGCCAGCAGCTCCCTCGGGACTCACAACAATGAGCAGTTCTTC
CASSSLGTHNNEQFF
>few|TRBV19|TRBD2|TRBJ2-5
TGTGCCAGTAGTGATGGGCGTAGCGGGGGGGCGGAGACCCAGTACTTC
CASSDGRSGGAETQYF
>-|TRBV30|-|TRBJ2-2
TGTGCCTGGAGCGGCCGTGCGGGTCCAATGAACACCGGGGAGCTGTTTTTT
CAWSGRAGPMNTGELFF
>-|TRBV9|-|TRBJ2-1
TGTGCCAGCAGCGTAGCATTTCATGAGCAGTTCTTC
CASSVAFHEQFF
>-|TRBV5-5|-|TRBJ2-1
TGTGCCAGCAGCTACCAACCAGGACCCCCGAGGGATGAGCAGTTCTTC
CASSYQPGPPRDEQFF
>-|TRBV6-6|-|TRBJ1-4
TGTGCCAGCAGTTACCCCACGGGTGAAAAACTGTTTTTT
CASSYPTGEKLFF
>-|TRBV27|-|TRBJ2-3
TGTGCCAGCAGCCCTACCACAGATACGCAGTATTTT
CASSPTTDTQYF
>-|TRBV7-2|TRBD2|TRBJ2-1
TGTGCCAGCAGCTGGGGACTAGCGGGGACCAATGAGCAGTTCTTC
CASSWGLAGTNEQFF
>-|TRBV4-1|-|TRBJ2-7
TGCGCCAGCAGCCAAGCAATCATTATAGGGCAGGCGGGCCAGTACTTC
CASSQAIIIGQAGQYF
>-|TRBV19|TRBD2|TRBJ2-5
TGTGCCAGTAGTAGACTAGCGAGCAGCCAAGAGACCCAGTACTTC
CASSRLASSQETQYF
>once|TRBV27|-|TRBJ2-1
TGTGCCAGCAGTCCCCCGAAGGAGTACAATGAGCAGTTCTTC
CASSPPKEYNEQFF
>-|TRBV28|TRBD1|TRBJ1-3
TGTGCCAGCAGTTCGGGACAGGGAAACACCATATATTTT
CASSSGQGNTIYF
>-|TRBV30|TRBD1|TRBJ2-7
TGTGCCACCTACCCCACAGGGGCGACCACCTACGAGCAGTACTTC
CATYPTGATTYEQYF
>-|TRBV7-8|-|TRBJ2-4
TGTGCCAGCAGCTTAGATAACAGTCTGTCCAAAAACAGTCAGTACTTC
CASSLDNSLSKNSQYF
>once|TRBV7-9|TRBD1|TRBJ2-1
TGTTCCAGCAGCTTAGAGGGACAGGAGCAGTTCTTC
CSSSLEGQEQFF